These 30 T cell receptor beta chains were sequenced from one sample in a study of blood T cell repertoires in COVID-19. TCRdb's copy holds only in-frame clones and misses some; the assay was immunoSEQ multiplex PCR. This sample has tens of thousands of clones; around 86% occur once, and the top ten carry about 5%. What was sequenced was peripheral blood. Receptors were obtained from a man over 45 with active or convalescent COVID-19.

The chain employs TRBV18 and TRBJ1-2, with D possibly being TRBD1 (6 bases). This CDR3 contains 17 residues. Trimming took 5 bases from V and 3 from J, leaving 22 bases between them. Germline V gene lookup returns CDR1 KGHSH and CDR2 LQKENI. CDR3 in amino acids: CASSSDPATGLDYGYTF. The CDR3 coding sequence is TGTGCCAGCTCATCGGATCCGGCCACAGGGTTGGACTATGGCTACACCTTC.

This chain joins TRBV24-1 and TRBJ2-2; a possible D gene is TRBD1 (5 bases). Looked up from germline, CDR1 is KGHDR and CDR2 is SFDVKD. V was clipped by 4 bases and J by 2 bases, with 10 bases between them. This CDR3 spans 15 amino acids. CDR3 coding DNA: TGTGCCACCAGTGACACGACAGCCAACACCGGGGAGCTGTTTTTT. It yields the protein CATSDTTANTGELFF.

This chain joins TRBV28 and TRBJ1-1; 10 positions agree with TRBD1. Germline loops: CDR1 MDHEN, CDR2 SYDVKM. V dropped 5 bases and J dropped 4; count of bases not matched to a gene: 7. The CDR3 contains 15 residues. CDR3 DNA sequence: TGTGCCAGCAGTCCCTCGACAGGGGGCATCACTGAAGCTTTCTTT. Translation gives CASSPSTGGITEAFF. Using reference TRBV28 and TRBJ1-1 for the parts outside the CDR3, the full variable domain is DVKVTQSSRYLVKRTGEKVFLECVQDMDHENMFWYRQDPGLGLRLIYFSYDVKMKEKGDIPEGYSVSREKKERFSLILESASTNQTSMYLCASSPSTGGITEAFFGQGTRLTVV.

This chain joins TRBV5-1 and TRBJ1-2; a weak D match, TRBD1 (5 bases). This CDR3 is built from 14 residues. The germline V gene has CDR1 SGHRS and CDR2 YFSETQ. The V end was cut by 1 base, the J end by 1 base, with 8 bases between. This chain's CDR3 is CASSLSGGNYGYTF. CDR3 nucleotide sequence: TGCGCCAGCAGCTTGAGCGGGGGTAACTATGGCTACACCTTC.

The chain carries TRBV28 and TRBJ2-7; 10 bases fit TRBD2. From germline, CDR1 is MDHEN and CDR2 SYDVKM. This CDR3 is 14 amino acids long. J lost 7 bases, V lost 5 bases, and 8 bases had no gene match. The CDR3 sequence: CASSRAGGRGEQYV. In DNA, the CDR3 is TGTGCCAGCAGTCGAGCGGGGGGGCGTGGTGAGCAGTACGTC.

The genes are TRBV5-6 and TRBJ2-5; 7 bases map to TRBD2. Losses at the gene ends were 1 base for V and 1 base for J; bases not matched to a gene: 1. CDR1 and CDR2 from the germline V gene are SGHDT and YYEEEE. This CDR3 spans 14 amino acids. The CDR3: CASSLSGVQETQYF. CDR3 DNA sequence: TGTGCCAGCAGCTTGAGCGGGGTCCAAGAGACCCAGTACTTC.

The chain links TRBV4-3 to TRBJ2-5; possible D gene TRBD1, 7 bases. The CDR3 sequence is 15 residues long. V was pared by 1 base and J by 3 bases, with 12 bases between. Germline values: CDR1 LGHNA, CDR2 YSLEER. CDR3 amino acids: CASSQVGGGKETQYF. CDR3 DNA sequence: TGCGCCAGCAGCCAAGTAGGGGGCGGGAAAGAGACCCAGTACTTC.

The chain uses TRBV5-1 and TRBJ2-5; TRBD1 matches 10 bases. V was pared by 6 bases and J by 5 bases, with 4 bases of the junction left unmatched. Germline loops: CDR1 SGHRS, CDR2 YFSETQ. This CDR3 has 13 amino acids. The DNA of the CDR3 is TGCGCCAGCACCATGGGACAGGGGGAGACCCAGTACTTC. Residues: CASTMGQGETQYF.

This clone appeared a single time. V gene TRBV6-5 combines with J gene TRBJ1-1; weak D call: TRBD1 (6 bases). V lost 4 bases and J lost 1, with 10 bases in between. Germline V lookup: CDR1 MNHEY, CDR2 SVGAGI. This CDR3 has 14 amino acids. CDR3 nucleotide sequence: TGTGCCAGCAGTTCCCAGGGGTGGAACACTGAAGCTTTCTTT. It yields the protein CASSSQGWNTEAFF.

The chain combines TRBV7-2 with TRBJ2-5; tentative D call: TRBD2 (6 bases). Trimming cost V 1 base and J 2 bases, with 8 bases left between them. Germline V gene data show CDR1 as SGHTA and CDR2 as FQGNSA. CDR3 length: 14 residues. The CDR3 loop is CASSLGGDQETQYF. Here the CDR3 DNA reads TGTGCCAGCAGCTTAGGCGGGGATCAAGAGACCCAGTACTTC. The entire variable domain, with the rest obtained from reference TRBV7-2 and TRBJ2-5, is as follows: GAGVSQSPSNKVTEKGKDVELRCDPISGHTALYWYRQSLGQGLEFLIYFQGNSAPDKSGLPSDRFSAERTGGSVSTLTIQRTQQEDSAVYLCASSLGGDQETQYFGPGTRLLVL.

The CDR3 reads CATSLGQVGETQYF. The CDR3 bases are TGTGCCACCAGCCTAGGACAGGTTGGGGAGACCCAGTACTTC. J is TRBJ2-5 and V is TRBV24-1, with 7 bases that match TRBD1. The CDR3 consists of 14 residues. CDR1 and CDR2 from the germline V gene are KGHDR and SFDVKD. The J segment lost 5 bases and the V segment lost 7 bases, leaving 9 bases of the junction unmatched.

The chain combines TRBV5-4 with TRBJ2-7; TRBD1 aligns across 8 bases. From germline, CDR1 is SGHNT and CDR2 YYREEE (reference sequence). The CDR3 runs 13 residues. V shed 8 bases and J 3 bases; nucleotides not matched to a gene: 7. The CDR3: CASRQGINYEQYF. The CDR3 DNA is TGTGCCAGTCGACAGGGGATAAACTACGAGCAGTACTTC. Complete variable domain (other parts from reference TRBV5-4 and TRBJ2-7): ETGVTQSPTHLIKTRGQQVTLRCSSQSGHNTVSWYQQALGQGPQFIFQYYREEENGRGNFPPRFSGLQFPNYSSELNVNALELDDSALYLCASRQGINYEQYFGPGTRLTVT.

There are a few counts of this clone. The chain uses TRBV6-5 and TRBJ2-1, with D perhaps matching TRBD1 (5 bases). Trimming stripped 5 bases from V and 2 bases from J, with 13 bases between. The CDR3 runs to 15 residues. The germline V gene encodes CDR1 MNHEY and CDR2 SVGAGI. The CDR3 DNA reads TGTGCCAGCAGTCAGGGTCAGTACGCCTACAATGAGCAGTTCTTC. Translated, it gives CASSQGQYAYNEQFF.

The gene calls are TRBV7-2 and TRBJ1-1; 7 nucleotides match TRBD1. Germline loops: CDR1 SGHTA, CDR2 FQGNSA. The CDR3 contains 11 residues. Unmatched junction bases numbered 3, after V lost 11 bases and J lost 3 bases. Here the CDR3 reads CAQGGHTEAFF. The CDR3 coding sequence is TGTGCCCAGGGGGGACACACTGAAGCTTTCTTT.

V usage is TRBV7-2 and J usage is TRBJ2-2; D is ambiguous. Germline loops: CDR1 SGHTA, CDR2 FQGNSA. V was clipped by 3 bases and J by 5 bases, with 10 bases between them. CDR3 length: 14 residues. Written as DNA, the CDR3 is TGTGCCAGCAGCTTGGCTAGTGTAACCGGGGAGCTGTTTTTT. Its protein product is CASSLASVTGELFF.

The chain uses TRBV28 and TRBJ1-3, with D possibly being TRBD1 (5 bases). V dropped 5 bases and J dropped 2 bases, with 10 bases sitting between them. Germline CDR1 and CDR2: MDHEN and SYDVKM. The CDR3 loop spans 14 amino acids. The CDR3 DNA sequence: TGTGCCAGCAGTCAGGGAACGGCTGGAAACACCATATATTTT. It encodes CASSQGTAGNTIYF.

CDR3 DNA: TGTGCCAGCAGCCGAGGCCGGGGAGCAGATACGCAGTATTTT. Protein: CASSRGRGADTQYF. V and J are TRBV7-8 and TRBJ2-3, with D perhaps matching TRBD2 (5 bases). Germline V gives CDR1 SGHVS, CDR2 FQNEAQ. CDR3 length equals 14 residues. The V end lost 5 bases, the J end lost 4 bases, and 13 bases lay between the germline ends.

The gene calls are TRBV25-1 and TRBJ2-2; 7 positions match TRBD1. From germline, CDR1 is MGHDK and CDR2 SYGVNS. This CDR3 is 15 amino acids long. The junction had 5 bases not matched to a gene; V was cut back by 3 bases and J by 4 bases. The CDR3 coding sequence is TGTGCCAGCAGTGAGGACAGGCGAGGCACCGGGGAGCTGTTTTTT. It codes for CASSEDRRGTGELFF.

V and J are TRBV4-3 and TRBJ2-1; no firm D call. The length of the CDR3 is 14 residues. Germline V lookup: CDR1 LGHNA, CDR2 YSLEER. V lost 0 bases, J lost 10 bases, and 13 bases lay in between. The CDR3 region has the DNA TGCGCCAGCAGCCAAGAATCCAGGTCTGGCGAGCAGTTCTTC. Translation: CASSQESRSGEQFF.

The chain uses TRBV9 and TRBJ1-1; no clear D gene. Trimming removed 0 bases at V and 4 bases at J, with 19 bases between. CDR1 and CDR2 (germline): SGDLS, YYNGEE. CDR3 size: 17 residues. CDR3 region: CASSVASGLPGSTEAFF. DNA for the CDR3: TGTGCCAGCAGCGTAGCTTCCGGTTTGCCGGGTTCCACTGAAGCTTTCTTT.

CDR3 residues: CASSLTTQVLKNIQYF. CDR3 DNA: TGTGCCAGTAGTCTGACGACACAGGTTCTCAAAAACATTCAGTACTTC. The chain employs TRBV19 and TRBJ2-4, with a tentative D call TRBD1 (5 bases). V lost 5 bases, J lost 3 bases, and 17 bases lay in between. CDR3 length: 16 residues. Germline-derived CDR1 and CDR2 are LNHDA and SQIVND (reference sequence).

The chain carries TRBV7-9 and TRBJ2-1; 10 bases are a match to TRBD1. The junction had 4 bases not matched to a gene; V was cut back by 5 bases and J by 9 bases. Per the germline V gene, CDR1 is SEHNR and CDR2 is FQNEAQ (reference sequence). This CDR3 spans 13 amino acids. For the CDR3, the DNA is TGTGCCAGCAGCCCCGGGACAGGGGTTGAGCAGTTCTTC. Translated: CASSPGTGVEQFF.

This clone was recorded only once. CDR3: CASGLVRGHDGYTF. The CDR3 region has the DNA TGTGCTAGTGGTTTGGTAAGGGGACACGATGGCTACACCTTC. This chain links TRBV12-5 with TRBJ1-2, with a weak D call TRBD1 (6 bases). Germline V gene sequence: CDR1 LGHNT, CDR2 FRNRAP. Trimming removed 0 bases from V and 6 bases from J, with 11 bases in between. This CDR3 region has 14 residues.

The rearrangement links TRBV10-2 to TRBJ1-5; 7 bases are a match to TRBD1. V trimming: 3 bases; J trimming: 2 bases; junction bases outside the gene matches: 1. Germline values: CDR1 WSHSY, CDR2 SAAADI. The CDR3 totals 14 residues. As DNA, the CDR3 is TGCGCCAGCAGTGACCAGGGGGGCAATCAGCCCCAGCATTTT. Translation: CASSDQGGNQPQHF.

The CDR3 nucleotides are TGTGCCAGCAGCCGCGGAAGCAATCAGCCCCAGCATTTT. Translation gives CASSRGSNQPQHF. The V call is TRBV7-2, the J call TRBJ1-5, with D uncertain. CDR1 and CDR2 (germline): SGHTA, FQGNSA. V gave up 5 bases and J gave up 1 base, with 6 bases separating them. The length of the CDR3 is 13 residues.

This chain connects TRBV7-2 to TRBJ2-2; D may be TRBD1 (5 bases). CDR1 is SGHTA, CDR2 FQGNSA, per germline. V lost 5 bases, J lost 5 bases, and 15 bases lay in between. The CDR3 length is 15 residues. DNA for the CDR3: TGTGCCAGCAGCGAAACAGGAGTAAGGACCGGGGAGCTGTTTTTT. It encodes CASSETGVRTGELFF.

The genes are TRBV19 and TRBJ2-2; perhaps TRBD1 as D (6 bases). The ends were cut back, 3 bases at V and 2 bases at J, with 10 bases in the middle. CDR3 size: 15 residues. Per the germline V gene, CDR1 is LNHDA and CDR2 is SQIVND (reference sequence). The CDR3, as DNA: TGTGCCAGTAGTATGACAGGCCGAAACACCGGGGAGCTGTTTTTT. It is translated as CASSMTGRNTGELFF.

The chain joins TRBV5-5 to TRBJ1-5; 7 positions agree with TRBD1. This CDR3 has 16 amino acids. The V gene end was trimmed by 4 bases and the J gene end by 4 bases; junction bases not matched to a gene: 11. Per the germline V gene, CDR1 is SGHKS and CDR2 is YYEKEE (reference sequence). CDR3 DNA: TGTGCCAGCAGCGAAACCGGGACAGTCGAAAATCAGCCCCAGCATTTT. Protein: CASSETGTVENQPQHF.

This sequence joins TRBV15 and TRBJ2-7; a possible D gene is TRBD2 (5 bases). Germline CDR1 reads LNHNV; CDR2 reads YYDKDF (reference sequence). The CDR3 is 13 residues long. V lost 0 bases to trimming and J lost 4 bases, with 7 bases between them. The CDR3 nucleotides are TGTGCCACCAGCAGAGATCAGCGGTACGAGCAGTACGTC. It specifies CATSRDQRYEQYV.

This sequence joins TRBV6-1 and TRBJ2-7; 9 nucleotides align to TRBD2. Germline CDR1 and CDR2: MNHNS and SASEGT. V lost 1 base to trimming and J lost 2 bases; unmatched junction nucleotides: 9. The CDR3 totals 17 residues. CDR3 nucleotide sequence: TGTGCCAGCAGTGAAGGGATAGCGGGGGCCCCGCCCTACGAGCAGTACTTC. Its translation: CASSEGIAGAPPYEQYF.